A selection of T cell receptor beta chains follows, all from one sample in a study of T-cell memory formation after mild COVID-19. In TCRdb, the 5' RACE reads were re-called with MiXCR into one record per CDR3 protein. The sample shows approximately 350,000 distinct CDR3 sequences, 25% to 30% of them seen only once. The sequenced sample was PBMCs or a T cell subset sorted from them (not recorded which). These receptors were obtained from an adult woman who had mild COVID-19 (a few samples of this study predate the infection). Cell type and time point are not known. CDR3s include the opening cysteine and the closing phenylalanine or tryptophan. D genes are given only for firm matches. Some rows have no size entry. The others give once, few or many, or a class for an expanded clone.

v_call	d_call	j_call	clone_size	cdr3_nt	cdr3_aa
TRBV5-5	TRBD2	TRBJ2-5	few	TGTGCCAGCAGCTCGAAGCCTGGACTAGCGGGAGGTGCGGGGGCGGAGACCCAGTACTTC	CASSSKPGLAGGAGAETQYF
TRBV7-2	NA	TRBJ2-3	few	TGTGCCAGCAGCTTGGAACCCACAGATACGCAGTATTTT	CASSLEPTDTQYF
TRBV7-9	NA	TRBJ1-6	few	TGTGCCAGCAGCTCGGCCATTATCAATTCACCCCTCCACTTT	CASSSAIINSPLHF
TRBV20-1	NA	TRBJ1-5	NA	TGCAGTGCTAGAGATGGGCAGGGGCATCAGCCCCAGCATTTT	CSARDGQGHQPQHF
TRBV12-3/TRBV12-4	NA	TRBJ2-3	few	TGTGCCAGCAGTTTAGTCTTGGGGGCAGATACGCAGTATTTT	CASSLVLGADTQYF
TRBV7-9	TRBD2	TRBJ2-3	few	TGTGCCAGCAGCCCCGGGACTAGCGGGAGGGCCGGGACAGATACGCAGTATTTT	CASSPGTSGRAGTDTQYF
TRBV11-2	NA	TRBJ2-7	few	TGTGCCAGCAGCCCCCCGGGATCCCTGAGAGAGCAGTACTTC	CASSPPGSLREQYF
TRBV14	TRBD2	TRBJ2-1	few	TGTGCCAGCAGCCAAACTCCGGGACTAGCGGTACCTAAATCCCACTTC	CASSQTPGLAVPKSHF
TRBV7-9	NA	TRBJ2-1	many	TGTGCCAGCAGCTTCATCCGGGACGCGCACAATGAGCAGTTCTTC	CASSFIRDAHNEQFF
TRBV9	NA	TRBJ1-3	NA	TGTGCCAGCAGCGTCAGCCAGTTAATTCTTGAGGGGGACTCTGGAAACACCATATATTTT	CASSVSQLILEGDSGNTIYF
TRBV5-1	NA	TRBJ1-4	NA	TGCGCCAGCAGGTCCGGGACGGTCGATGAAAAACTGTTTTTT	CASRSGTVDEKLFF
TRBV5-1	TRBD2	TRBJ2-1	NA	TGCGCCAGCAGCTCGGGACTAGCGGGGGCCGGAAACAATGAGCAGTTCTTC	CASSSGLAGAGNNEQFF
TRBV6-5	TRBD1	TRBJ2-1	NA	TGTGCCAGCAGTTTGGACAGGGCCGCGATCAATGAGCAGTTCTTC	CASSLDRAAINEQFF
TRBV27	TRBD1	TRBJ2-7	few	TGTGCCAGCACCGGACAGGGGGCCCACGAGCAGTACTTC	CASTGQGAHEQYF
TRBV9	TRBD2	TRBJ2-7	NA	TGTGCCAGCAGCTTCGGGGGGAGCGACTACGAGCAGTACTTC	CASSFGGSDYEQYF
TRBV5-1	NA	TRBJ1-6	few	TGCGCCAGCAGCCCTCAGGGGAGCTCCTATAATTCACCCCTCCACTTT	CASSPQGSSYNSPLHF